This entry lists 10 T cell receptor beta chains sequenced from one sample in a study of cytomegalovirus exposure and HLA in healthy donors. The PCR used 60 Vbeta and 13 Jbeta primers. Assay used: immunoSEQ multiplex PCR; TCRdb lists only in-frame clones, some missing. This table has some 160,000 clones, approximately 84% appearing once. Sequencing used PBMCs. These receptor sequences come from a woman in her thirties or forties in good health and CMV-seropositive.

For the CDR3, the DNA is TGTGCCAGCAGTTACTATGGGCAGGGGGGAGAGACCCAGTACTTC. This sequence encodes CASSYYGQGGETQYF. The chain is built from TRBV6-5 and TRBJ2-5; possible D gene TRBD1, 7 bases. Trimming took off 1 base at V and 4 bases at J, with 13 bases between the two ends. CDR3 length: 15 amino acids. Germline V gene sequence: CDR1 MNHEY, CDR2 SVGAGI.

A remark on this clone: Relative to the germline gene, one junction end is altered; a read error may explain this. The gene calls are TRBV7-9 and TRBJ1-3; D possibly corresponds to TRBD1 (5 bases). Germline lookup yields CDR1 SEHNR and CDR2 FQNEAQ (reference sequence). This CDR3 contains 15 residues. The CDR3 coding sequence is TGTTCCAGCAGCTTTGACAGCATCTCTGGAAACACCATATATTTT. Its protein product is CSSSFDSISGNTIYF.

This chain connects TRBV15 to TRBJ2-7, with TRBD2 matching 7 bases. There are 15 residues in the CDR3. Germline assignment: CDR1 LNHNV and CDR2 YYDKDF (reference sequence). Unmatched junction bases numbered 4, after V lost 0 bases and J lost 2 bases. Here the CDR3 DNA reads TGTGCCACCAGCAGAGAGGGAGGGGCACCCTACGAGCAGTACTTC. As protein: CATSREGGAPYEQYF.

The chain employs TRBV30 and TRBJ2-7, with 9 positions matching TRBD1. The junction had 9 bases not matched to a gene; V was cut back by 3 bases and J by 6 bases. CDR3 length: 14 amino acids. CDR1 is GTSNPN and CDR2 is SVGIG in the germline V gene (reference sequence). The CDR3 is CAWRGGQGDLEQYF. The CDR3 nucleotides are TGTGCCTGGAGGGGGGGACAGGGAGACCTCGAGCAGTACTTC. The full variable domain, its missing parts supplied by reference TRBV30 and TRBJ2-7, is SQTIHQWPATLVQPVGSPLSLECTVEGTSNPNLYWYRQAAGRGLQLLFYSVGIGQISSEVPQNLSASRPQDRQFILSSKKLLLSDSGFYLCAWRGGQGDLEQYFGPGTRLTVT.

As for this clone: Relative to the germline gene, one junction end is altered; a read error may explain this. The genes are TRBV18 and TRBJ1-2; the match to TRBD1 covers 11 bases. The CDR3 sequence is 16 residues long. Germline values: CDR1 KGHSH, CDR2 LQKENI. This chain's CDR3 is CASWIGQGAPNYDYTF. Here the CDR3 DNA reads TGTGCCAGCTGGATCGGACAGGGGGCGCCCAACTATGACTACACCTTC.

V usage is TRBV7-6 and J usage is TRBJ1-4; D call uncertain. Looked up from germline, CDR1 is SGHVS and CDR2 is FNYEAQ. This CDR3 is 19 amino acids long. Trimming took off 5 bases at V and 4 bases at J, with 26 bases between the two ends. The CDR3: CASSPPTGVVKRVNEKLFF. The CDR3 region has the DNA TGTGCCAGCAGCCCACCGACGGGAGTTGTTAAAAGGGTTAATGAAAAACTGTTTTTT.

The chain links TRBV6-6 to TRBJ2-7, with TRBD2 as a possible D gene (6 bases). Germline CDR1 reads MNHNY; CDR2 reads SVGAGI (reference sequence). Deletions cut 2 bases from V and 0 bases from J, with 11 bases between. The CDR3 has 15 amino acids. Here the CDR3 DNA reads TGTGCCAGCAGTTACCCCGGACTAAACTCCTACGAGCAGTACTTC. This codes for CASSYPGLNSYEQYF.

This clone was seen once. This chain uses TRBV27 with TRBJ2-3, with D possibly matching TRBD1 (6 bases). CDR1 and CDR2 (germline): MNHEY, SMNVEV (reference sequence). The V end lost 8 bases, the J end lost 2 bases, and 20 bases lay between the germline ends. The CDR3 has 16 residues. CDR3 DNA: TGTGCCAGCGGGCTTGGGTTCAGGGGAAACACAGATACGCAGTATTTT. Residues: CASGLGFRGNTDTQYF.

DNA for the CDR3: TGTGCCAGCAGCTCGGCCGGGACAGGGTATAATTCACCCCTCCACTTT. It encodes CASSSAGTGYNSPLHF. The genes are TRBV5-4 and TRBJ1-6, with 9 positions matching TRBD1. Germline V lookup: CDR1 SGHNT, CDR2 YYREEE (reference sequence). The ends lost 3 bases at V and 4 bases at J; junction bases unmatched: 5. The CDR3 is 16 residues long.

V and J are TRBV6-5 and TRBJ2-3, with D maybe TRBD1 (5 bases). The germline gives CDR1 MNHEY, CDR2 SVGAGI. CDR3 length: 15 amino acids. V was cut by 6 bases and J by 0 bases, with 13 bases left in between. This CDR3 reads CASRPQGTSTDTQYF. The CDR3 coding sequence is TGTGCCAGCAGACCTCAGGGTACGAGCACAGATACGCAGTATTTT.